Each of the 15 T cell receptor beta chains below was sequenced from the same sample in a study of identical twins. TCRdb ran MiXCR on the 5' RACE reads and lists one entry per CDR3 protein. The sample lists about 890,000 distinct CDR3 sequences; approximately 13% were seen once. A further study also used this sample, focusing on yellow fever vaccine responses in identical twins.

Sequenced sample: PBMCs. The receptors originated from a woman aged 18-29 years in good health.

The CDR3 sequence: CASSFRRYTEAFF. CDR3 DNA sequence: TGTGCCAGCAGTTTTCGTAGGTACACTGAAGCTTTCTTT. V and J are TRBV6-5 and TRBJ1-1; D is undetermined. Germline lookup yields CDR1 MNHEY and CDR2 SVGAGI. Trimming took off 4 bases at V and 3 bases at J, with 9 bases between the two ends. The CDR3 sequence is 13 residues long.

The genes are TRBV5-1 and TRBJ2-1; 7 bases agree with TRBD2. The J segment lost 3 bases and the V segment lost 0 bases, leaving 9 bases of the junction unmatched. The CDR3 covers 17 residues. Germline-derived CDR1 and CDR2 are SGHRS and YFSETQ. CDR3 in amino acids: CASSLDLGASGYNEQFF. The CDR3 region has the DNA TGCGCCAGCAGCTTGGATTTAGGGGCTAGCGGCTACAATGAGCAGTTCTTC.

This clonotype was detected only a few times. The V gene is TRBV12-3 or TRBV12-4, the J gene TRBJ2-2; D uncertain. Trimming removed 3 bases at V and 3 bases at J, with 11 bases between. This CDR3 region has 15 residues. The CDR3 here is CASSFVTEYTGELFF. CDR3 DNA sequence: TGTGCCAGCAGTTTCGTAACAGAGTACACCGGGGAGCTGTTTTTT.

The rearrangement uses TRBV24-1 and TRBJ2-1; 10 bases are shared with TRBD2. The CDR3 consists of 16 residues. V shed 4 bases and J 6 bases; nucleotides not matched to a gene: 8. CDR1 and CDR2 (germline): KGHDR, SFDVKD. The CDR3 sequence is CATSETGTSASNEQFF. The CDR3 DNA sequence: TGTGCCACCAGTGAGACCGGGACTAGCGCTTCCAATGAGCAGTTCTTC.

The rearrangement links TRBV20-1 to TRBJ2-7, with TRBD2 identical over 8 bases. The V and J ends lost 1 base and 7 bases, in that order; junction bases with no gene match: 3. This CDR3 spans 12 amino acids. Germline loops: CDR1 DFQATT, CDR2 SNEGSKA (reference sequence). The CDR3 nucleotides are TGCAGTGCTAGAGCCTTAGCGGGAGAGCAGTACTTC. This sequence encodes CSARALAGEQYF.

The table lists this clonotype with a few counts. This chain connects TRBV20-1 to TRBJ1-2, with a possible D match to TRBD1 (6 bases). This CDR3 has 13 amino acids. Germline V gene data show CDR1 as DFQATT and CDR2 as SNEGSKA (reference sequence). The V gene lost 4 bases and the J gene lost 8 bases, with 17 bases spanning the gap. The CDR3 nucleotides are TGCAGTGCTATTAGGAGGGGGATCGAGGGCTACACCTTC. As protein: CSAIRRGIEGYTF.

This clonotype has only a few counts. V gene TRBV12-3 or TRBV12-4 combines with J gene TRBJ2-2, with D possibly being TRBD2 (6 bases). This CDR3 contains 13 residues. The V end lost 3 bases, the J end lost 7 bases, and 9 bases lay between the germline ends. CDR3 coding DNA: TGTGCCAGCAGTTTCGGGGGAGGCGGGGAGCTGTTTTTT. It yields the protein CASSFGGGGELFF.

The genes are TRBV14 and TRBJ1-4; the D is unclear. This CDR3 is built from 15 residues. Germline V gene lookup returns CDR1 SGHDN and CDR2 FVKESK. Trimming took 0 bases from V and 8 from J, leaving 13 bases between them. CDR3 protein: CASSQDHLSGEKLFF. The CDR3 DNA reads as TGTGCCAGCAGCCAAGATCATCTCAGTGGGGAAAAACTGTTTTTT. Using reference TRBV14 and TRBJ1-4 for the parts outside the CDR3, the full variable domain is EAGVTQFPSHSVIEKGQTVTLRCDPISGHDNLYWYRRVMGKEIKFLLHFVKESKQDESGMPNNRFLAERTGGTYSTLKVQPAELEDSGVYFCASSQDHLSGEKLFFGSGTQLSVL.

This clonotype was detected only a few times. V usage is TRBV28 and J usage is TRBJ1-2; D is uncertain. Between the trimmed V and J ends, which lost 3 bases and 0 bases, there was a span of 5 bases. CDR1 and CDR2 (germline): MDHEN, SYDVKM. This CDR3 contains 13 residues. The CDR3 DNA reads TGTGCCAGCAGTTTTAAAACTAACTATGGCTACACCTTC. Translating it yields CASSFKTNYGYTF.

The CDR3 bases are TGTGCCAGCAGCCTGGGACCCTCGTGGACCGGGGAGCTGTTTTTT. This gives the protein CASSLGPSWTGELFF. V and J are TRBV7-9 and TRBJ2-2; D tentatively reads TRBD1 or TRBD2 (5 bases each). V lost 5 bases and J 5 bases, leaving 15 bases between the germline ends. This CDR3 has 15 amino acids. CDR1 is SEHNR, CDR2 FQNEAQ, per germline (reference sequence).

The chain uses TRBV20-1 and TRBJ2-3, with D maybe TRBD1 (6 bases). The CDR3 has 14 amino acids. Germline values: CDR1 DFQATT, CDR2 SNEGSKA (reference sequence). Trimming left V 1 base short and J 4 bases short, with 12 bases between. The CDR3 sequence is CSARVSGAPDTQYF. The CDR3 DNA sequence: TGCAGTGCTAGAGTATCAGGGGCCCCAGATACGCAGTATTTT.

The rearrangement uses TRBV2 and TRBJ1-3; D is undetermined. Trimming removed 4 bases from V and 1 base from J, with 14 bases in between. The CDR3 runs 16 residues. Germline CDR1 and CDR2: SNHLY and FYNNEI. The CDR3 protein is CASSAEDGRSGNTIYF. CDR3 nucleotide sequence: TGTGCCAGCAGTGCCGAGGACGGACGATCTGGAAACACCATATATTTT.

The chain is built from TRBV21-1 and TRBJ1-6; the table names TRBD1, a call not compared with the DNA. TRBV21-1 is designated a pseudogene. CDR3 length: 14 amino acids. CDR3 residues: CASSNRDRPSPLHF. CDR3 nucleotides: TGTGCCAGCAGCAACCGGGACAGGCCTTCACCCCTCCACTTT.

This clonotype came up a few times. The V and J genes are TRBV7-2 and TRBJ2-7; TRBD2 matches at 10 bases. The germline gives CDR1 SGHTA, CDR2 FQGNSA. CDR3 length: 16 residues. The V gene end was trimmed by 6 bases and the J gene end by 4 bases; junction bases not matched to a gene: 12. The DNA of the CDR3 is TGTGCCAGCAGATACACCGACGGGACTAGCGTGTACGAGCAGTACTTC. Encoded protein: CASRYTDGTSVYEQYF.

In this sample, this clonotype turned up a few times. The V and J genes are TRBV28 and TRBJ2-5; 8 bases fit TRBD1. V was pared by 2 bases and J by 5 bases, with 7 bases of the junction left unmatched. This CDR3 has 15 residues. Germline values: CDR1 MDHEN, CDR2 SYDVKM. In nucleotides, the CDR3 is TGTGCCAGCAGTTTACGACAGGGGCTGATCGAGACCCAGTACTTC. This translates into CASSLRQGLIETQYF.